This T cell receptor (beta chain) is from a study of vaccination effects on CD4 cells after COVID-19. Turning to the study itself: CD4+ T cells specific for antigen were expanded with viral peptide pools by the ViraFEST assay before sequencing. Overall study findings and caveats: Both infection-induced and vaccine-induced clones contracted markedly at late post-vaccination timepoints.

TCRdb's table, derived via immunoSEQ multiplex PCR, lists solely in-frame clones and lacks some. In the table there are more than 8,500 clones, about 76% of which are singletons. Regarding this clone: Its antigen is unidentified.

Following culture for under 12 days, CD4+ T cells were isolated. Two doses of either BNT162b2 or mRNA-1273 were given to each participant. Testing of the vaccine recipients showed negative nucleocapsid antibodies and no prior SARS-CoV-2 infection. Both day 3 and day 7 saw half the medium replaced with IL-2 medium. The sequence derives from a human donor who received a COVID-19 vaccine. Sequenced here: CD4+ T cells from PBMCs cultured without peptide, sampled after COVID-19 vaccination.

Here the CDR3 DNA reads TGTGCCAGCAGCTTAGGCTATAGGGGGTTAAGTCAGCCCCAGCATTTT. Residues: CASSLGYRGLSQPQHF. The J gene is TRBJ1-5, the V gene TRBV7-6; maybe TRBD1 (6 bases). The CDR3 spans 16 residues. V dropped 1 base and J dropped 6 bases, with 16 bases sitting between them. Looked up from germline, CDR1 is SGHVS and CDR2 is FNYEAQ.